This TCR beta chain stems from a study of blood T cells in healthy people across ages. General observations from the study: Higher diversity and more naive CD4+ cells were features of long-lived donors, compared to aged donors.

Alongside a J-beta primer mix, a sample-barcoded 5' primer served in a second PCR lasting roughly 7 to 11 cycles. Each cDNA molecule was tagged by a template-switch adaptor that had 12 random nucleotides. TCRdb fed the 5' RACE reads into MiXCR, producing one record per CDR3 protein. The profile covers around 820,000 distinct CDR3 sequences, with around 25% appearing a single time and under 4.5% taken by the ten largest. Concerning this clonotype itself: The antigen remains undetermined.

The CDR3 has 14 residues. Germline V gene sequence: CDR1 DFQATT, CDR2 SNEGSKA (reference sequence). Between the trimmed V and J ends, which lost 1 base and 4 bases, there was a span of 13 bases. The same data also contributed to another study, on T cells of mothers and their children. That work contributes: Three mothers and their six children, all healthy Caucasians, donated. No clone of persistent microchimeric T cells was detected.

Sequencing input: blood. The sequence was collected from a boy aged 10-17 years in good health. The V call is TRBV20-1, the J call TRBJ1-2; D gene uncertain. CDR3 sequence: CSARVQSVSYGYTF. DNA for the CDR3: TGCAGTGCTAGAGTACAGAGTGTTAGCTATGGCTACACCTTC.